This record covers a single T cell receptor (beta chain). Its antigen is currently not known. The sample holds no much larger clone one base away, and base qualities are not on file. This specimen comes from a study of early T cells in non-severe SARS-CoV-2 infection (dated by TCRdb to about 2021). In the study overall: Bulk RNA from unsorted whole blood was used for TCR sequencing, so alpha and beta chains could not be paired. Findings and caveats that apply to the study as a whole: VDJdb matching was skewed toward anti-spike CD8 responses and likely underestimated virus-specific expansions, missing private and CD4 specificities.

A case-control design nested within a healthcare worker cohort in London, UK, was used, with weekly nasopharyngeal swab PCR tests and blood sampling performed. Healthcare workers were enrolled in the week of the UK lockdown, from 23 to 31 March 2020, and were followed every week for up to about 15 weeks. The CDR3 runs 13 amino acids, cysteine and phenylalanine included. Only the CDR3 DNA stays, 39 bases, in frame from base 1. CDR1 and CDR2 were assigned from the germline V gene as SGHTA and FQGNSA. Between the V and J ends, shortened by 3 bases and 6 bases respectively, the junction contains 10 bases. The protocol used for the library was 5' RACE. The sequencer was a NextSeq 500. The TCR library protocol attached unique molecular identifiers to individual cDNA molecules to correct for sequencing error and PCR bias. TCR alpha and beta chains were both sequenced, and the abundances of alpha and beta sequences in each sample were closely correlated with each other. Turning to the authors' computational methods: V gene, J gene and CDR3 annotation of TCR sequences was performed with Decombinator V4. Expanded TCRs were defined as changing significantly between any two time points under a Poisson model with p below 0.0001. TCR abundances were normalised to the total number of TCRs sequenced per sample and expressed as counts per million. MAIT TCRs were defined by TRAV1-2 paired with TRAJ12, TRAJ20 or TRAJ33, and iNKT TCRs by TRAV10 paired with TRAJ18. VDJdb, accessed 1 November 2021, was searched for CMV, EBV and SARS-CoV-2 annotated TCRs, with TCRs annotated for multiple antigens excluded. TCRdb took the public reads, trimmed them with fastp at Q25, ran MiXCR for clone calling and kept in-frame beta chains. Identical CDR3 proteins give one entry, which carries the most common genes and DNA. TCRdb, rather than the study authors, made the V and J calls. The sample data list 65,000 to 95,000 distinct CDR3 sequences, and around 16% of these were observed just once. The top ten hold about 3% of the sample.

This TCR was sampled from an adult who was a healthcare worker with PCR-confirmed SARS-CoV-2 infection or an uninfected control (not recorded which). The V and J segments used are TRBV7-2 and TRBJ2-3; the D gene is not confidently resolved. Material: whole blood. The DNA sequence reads TGTGCCAGCAGCTTCCCCTCTCCTGATACGCAGTATTTT. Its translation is CASSFPSPDTQYF.